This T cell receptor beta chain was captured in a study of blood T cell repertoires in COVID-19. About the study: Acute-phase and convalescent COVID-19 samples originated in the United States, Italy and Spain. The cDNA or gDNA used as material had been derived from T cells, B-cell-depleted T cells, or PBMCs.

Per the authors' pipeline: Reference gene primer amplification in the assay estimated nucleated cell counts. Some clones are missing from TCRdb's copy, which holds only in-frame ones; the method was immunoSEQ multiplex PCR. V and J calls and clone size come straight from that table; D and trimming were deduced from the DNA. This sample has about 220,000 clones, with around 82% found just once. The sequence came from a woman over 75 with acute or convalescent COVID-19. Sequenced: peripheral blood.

CDR3 amino acids: CASSLLASGLFF. CDR3 nucleotides: TGTGCCAGCAGTTTGCTTGCGTCGGGACTGTTTTTT. The J gene is TRBJ1-4, the V gene TRBV12-3 or TRBV12-4; no reliable D call. With 3 bases removed from V and 13 bases from J, the gap between germline ends came to 12 bases. The CDR3 length is 12 residues.